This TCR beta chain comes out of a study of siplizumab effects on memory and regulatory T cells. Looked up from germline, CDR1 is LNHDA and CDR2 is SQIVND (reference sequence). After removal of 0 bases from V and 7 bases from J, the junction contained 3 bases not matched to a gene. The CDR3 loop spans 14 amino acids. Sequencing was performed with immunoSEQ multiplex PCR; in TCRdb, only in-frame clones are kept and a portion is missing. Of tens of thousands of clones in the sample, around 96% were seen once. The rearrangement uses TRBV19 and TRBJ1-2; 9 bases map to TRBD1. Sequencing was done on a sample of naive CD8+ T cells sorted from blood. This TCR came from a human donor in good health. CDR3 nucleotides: TGTGCCAGTAGTATAGATACAGGGGGCGTTGGCTACACCTTC. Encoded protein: CASSIDTGGVGYTF.